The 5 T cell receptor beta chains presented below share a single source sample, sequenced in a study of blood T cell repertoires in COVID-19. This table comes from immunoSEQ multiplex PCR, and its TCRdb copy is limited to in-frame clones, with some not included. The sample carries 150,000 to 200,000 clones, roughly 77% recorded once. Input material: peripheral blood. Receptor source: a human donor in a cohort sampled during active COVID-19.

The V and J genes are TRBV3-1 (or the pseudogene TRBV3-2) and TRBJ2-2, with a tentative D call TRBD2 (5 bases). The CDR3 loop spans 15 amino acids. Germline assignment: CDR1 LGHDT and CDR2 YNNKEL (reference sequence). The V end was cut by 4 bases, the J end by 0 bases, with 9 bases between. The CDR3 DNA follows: TGTGCCAGCAGCCTCGTCGGGGCGAACACCGGGGAGCTGTTTTTT. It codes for CASSLVGANTGELFF.

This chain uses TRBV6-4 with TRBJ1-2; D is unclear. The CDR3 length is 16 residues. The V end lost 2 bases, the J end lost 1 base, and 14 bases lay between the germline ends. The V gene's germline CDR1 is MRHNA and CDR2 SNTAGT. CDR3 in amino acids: CASSDGSRESNYGYTF. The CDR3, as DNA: TGTGCCAGCAGTGACGGATCGCGGGAGAGTAACTATGGCTACACCTTC.

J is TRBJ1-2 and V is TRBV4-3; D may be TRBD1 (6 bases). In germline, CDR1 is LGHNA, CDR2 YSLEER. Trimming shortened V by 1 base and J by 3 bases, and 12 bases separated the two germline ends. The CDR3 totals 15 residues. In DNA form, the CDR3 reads TGCGCCAGCAGCCAAGGGACAGATTCTTACTATGGCTACACCTTC. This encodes CASSQGTDSYYGYTF.

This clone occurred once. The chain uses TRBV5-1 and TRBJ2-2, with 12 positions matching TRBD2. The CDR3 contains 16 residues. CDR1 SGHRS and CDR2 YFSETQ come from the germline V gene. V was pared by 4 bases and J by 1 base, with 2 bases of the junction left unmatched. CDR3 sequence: CASSLGLAGNTGELFF. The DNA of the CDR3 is TGCGCCAGCAGCCTGGGACTAGCGGGGAACACCGGGGAGCTGTTTTTT.

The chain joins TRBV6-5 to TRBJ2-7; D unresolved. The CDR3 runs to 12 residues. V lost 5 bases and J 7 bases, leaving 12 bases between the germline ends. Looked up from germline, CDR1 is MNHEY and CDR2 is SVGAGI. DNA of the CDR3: TGTGCCAGCAGTACCCTCGACGGGGAGCAGTACTTC. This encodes CASSTLDGEQYF.